This TCR beta chain was sequenced during a study of T cell changes during pregnancy in multiple sclerosis. Produced via immunoSEQ multiplex PCR; TCRdb's table is partial and in-frame only. The table lists about 40,000 clones, 91% of them singletons, with over 6.5% in the top ten. The CDR3 sequence is 15 residues long. Trimming took 3 bases from V and 3 from J; bases not matched to a gene: 6. The germline gives CDR1 ENHRY, CDR2 SYGVKD. The source of this sequence is a female donor with multiple sclerosis, enrolled in a pregnancy study. This specimen consisted of CD8+ T cells from peripheral blood mononuclear cells, obtained before pregnancy. The genes are TRBV10-3 and TRBJ2-7; TRBD2 matches at 9 bases. The CDR3 reads CAISDLREGDYEQYF. CDR3 DNA sequence: TGTGCCATCAGTGATCTGCGGGAGGGGGACTACGAGCAGTACTTC.